This record looks at one T cell receptor beta chain sequence and its context. Its antigen remains unidentified. The record has no base qualities; no much larger clone is one base away. The sample belongs to a study of T cell responses to AZD1222 COVID-19 vaccine (dated by TCRdb to about 2021). Regarding the research as a whole: TCR sequencing covered 230 or so trial participants: 200 to 220 given two doses of AZD1222 and about 26 given two doses of MenACWY control vaccine. Trial participants were enrolled into age subgroups of 18-55, 56-69 and 70-plus years, which contained about 150, 28 and 57 TCR-sequenced participants, respectively. Results and caveats for the whole study, not just this receptor: Only 5 to 7 AZD1222 recipients were SARS-CoV-2 seropositive at baseline, limiting conclusions about previously exposed vaccinees. Participants were mostly white British and included more females than males, and it was suggested by the authors that clonal diversity may have been underestimated. The 56-69-year group was small, and its depth increase did not reach significance, likely because of low power. Because no day 14 peak-response samples were available, the repertoires could be characterized only after the peak T cell response. Reportedly, close to half of the unique spike-specific TCRs recognized epitopes lying outside the regions that are mutated in the B.1.351 and B.1.1.7 variants. The vaccine-associated CD4 TCRs covered the entire spike protein, and the dominant responses fell in regions 160-218 and 743-854. A significant rise in spike-specific TCR breadth and depth was observed after two AZD1222 doses relative to day 0 and relative to MenACWY recipients.

The CDR3 regions of human TCRbeta chains were analyzed by immunosequencing. In the source study's methods: TCRs in the repertoires were matched against a reference library of SARS-CoV-2-specific TCRs that had been generated with the MIRA antigen-specificity platform. Breadth was defined as the fraction of unique TCRs that were SARS-CoV-2-associated. Depth was defined as the fraction of total T cells that were SARS-CoV-2-associated. Using the MIRA data, every spike-specific TCR was mapped to the spike region that the TCR reacted to and assigned to either a CD4 or a CD8 class. Log10-transformed breadth and depth values were compared by one-way ANOVA with Sidak's multiple comparisons tests. TCRdb's version of the immuneACCESS table is confined to in-frame rearrangements and falls short of the full clone set. An unresolved V gene accounts for under half of the shortfall where checked; the remainder is of unknown origin. V, J and clone size derive from that table, while D and trimming were established from the DNA sequence. A total of approximately 140,000 clones appear in this sample, roughly 92% of them only once. The ten largest clonotypes hold about 4% of the sample.

V and J are truncated by 5 bases and 6 bases respectively, leaving an intervening sequence of 20 bases. The CDR3 covers 16 residues, taking in both the cysteine and the phenylalanine. This entry keeps only the CDR3 DNA: 48 bases, framed from base 1. The germline V gene (reference sequence) specifies LNHNV as CDR1 and YYDKDF as CDR2. The time point tag for this specimen amounts to: about 28 days (+/-7) after the second vaccine dose. AZD1222 recipients with second doses at about 4 weeks or about 12 weeks were pooled, because spike-specific TCR depth and breadth did not differ between schedules. The vaccinee samples were drawn from two UK trials, COV001 and COV002, one of which was a single-blind randomized controlled phase 2/3 trial testing AZD1222 (ChAdOx1 nCoV-19) in healthy adults. For TCRbeta chain sequencing, PBMC samples were collected from trial participants at day 0 and at day 28 after the second dose.

The clonotype comes from an adult who received the AZD1222 COVID-19 vaccine. The chain couples TRBV15 to TRBJ1-5, and possibly TRBD1, on 6 matching bases. Sequences were derived from peripheral blood, sampled 28 days after the second AZD1222 dose. CDR3 protein: CATSPLWDNGGQPQHF. At the DNA level, the sequence is TGTGCCACCAGCCCCCTTTGGGACAATGGGGGTCAGCCCCAGCATTTT.